The clone carrying this T cell receptor beta chain was recorded a few times. What it recognizes is unknown. CDR1 is MNHNS and CDR2 is SASEGT in the germline V gene. This CDR3 comprises 14 residues. V lost 4 bases, J lost 9 bases, and 16 bases lay in between. A multiplex PCR was run with 60 Vbeta primers and 13 Jbeta primers. TCRdb's copy holds only in-frame clones and misses some; the assay was immunoSEQ multiplex PCR. The sample has 210,000 or so clones, about 83% seen once. The sample comes from a study of cytomegalovirus exposure and HLA in healthy donors. Study-wide background: One earlier analysis, a look at about 179 million T cells, found more than 100 million unique TCR beta sequences. Study-wide points: Within an earlier analysis, most TCR beta V segments proved productive either about 90% or about 30% of the time. With high specificity and sensitivity, the classifier reportedly diagnosed cytomegalovirus status.

The material sequenced was PBMCs. This clonotype was obtained from a human donor in good health. This chain links TRBV6-1 with TRBJ1-5; no reliable D call. In nucleotides, the CDR3 is TGTGCCAGCAGTGCGAAGGAACAAAGGAGGCCCCAGCATTTT. Translated: CASSAKEQRRPQHF.